This is a list of T cell receptor beta chains from one sample in a study of cytomegalovirus exposure and HLA in healthy donors. TCRdb's table, derived via immunoSEQ multiplex PCR, lists solely in-frame clones and lacks some. The table records around 90,000 clones, around 85% of them present only once. Specimen: PBMCs. These receptors were obtained from a man aged 40-49 years in good health and CMV-seropositive. CDR3s include the opening cysteine and the closing phenylalanine or tryptophan. D genes are given only for firm matches. Not every row has a clone size; where given, it reads once, few, many or a size class.

clone_size j_call v_call d_call cdr3_nt cdr3_aa
NA TRBJ2-7 TRBV5-6 TRBD1 TGTGCCAGCAGCCGGACAGGGTTCCACGAGCAGTACTTC CASSRTGFHEQYF
NA TRBJ2-7 TRBV6-5 NA TGTGCCAGCAGTTACCTCCAGGGAATCCAGGGCGAGCAGTACTTC CASSYLQGIQGEQYF
NA TRBJ1-2 TRBV11-2 NA TGTGCCAGCAGCCGGGGTGCTGTGCAGGACTATGGCTACACCTTC CASSRGAVQDYGYTF
NA TRBJ2-7 TRBV2 NA TGTGCCAGCAGTGTGTCCCAAAAAGGACAGTACGAGCAGTACTTC CASSVSQKGQYEQYF
NA TRBJ2-7 TRBV5-6 NA TGTGCCAGCAGCCCGGTAGGTATTCGGGACAAAGTCTACGAGCAGTACTTC CASSPVGIRDKVYEQYF
NA TRBJ2-3 TRBV5-1 TRBD2 TGCGCCAGCAGCTCAGCCGTCGGGACTAACACAGATACGCAGTATTTT CASSSAVGTNTDTQYF
NA TRBJ2-3 TRBV6-1 NA TGTGCCAGCAGTGACGGAGGCGCCGGAGATACGCAGTATTTT CASSDGGAGDTQYF
NA TRBJ1-2 TRBV18 NA TGTGCCAGCTCACCAAAAGGACAGCCTAGGACTAACTATGGCTACACCTTC CASSPKGQPRTNYGYTF
NA TRBJ2-5 TRBV6-5 TRBD1 TGTGCCAGCAGTTACGGACCGAGGGGGCACGAGACCCAGTACTTC CASSYGPRGHETQYF
NA TRBJ2-1 TRBV5-1 NA TGCGCCAGCAGAACAGATAACTCCTACAATGAGCAGTTCTTC CASRTDNSYNEQFF
medium-sized TRBJ1-5 TRBV25-1 NA TGTGCCAGCTCGACAGGCGGCCAGCCCCAGCATTTT CASSTGGQPQHF
NA TRBJ1-5 TRBV28 NA TGTGCCAGCAGTTTAGGAAAGAGGAATCAGCCCCAGCATTTT CASSLGKRNQPQHF
NA TRBJ1-2 TRBV6-1 NA TGTGCCAGCAGTGAAGAGGGACCCGAGGGGGGGTTCTATGGCTACACCTTC CASSEEGPEGGFYGYTF
NA TRBJ2-5 TRBV5-8 NA TGTGCCAGCAGTCGAGGGCCCGAAGAGACCCAGTACTTC CASSRGPEETQYF
NA TRBJ1-3 TRBV27 NA TGTGCCAGCAGTTTAAAACAGGGAGGAAACACCATATATTTT CASSLKQGGNTIYF
NA TRBJ1-2 TRBV5-6 TRBD1 TGTGCCAGCAGCCACTCACAGGGGGCTGGCTACACCTTC CASSHSQGAGYTF
NA TRBJ1-5 TRBV2 TRBD1 TGTGCCAGCAGTGGCGGCAGGACAGGGCAGCCCCAGCATTTT CASSGGRTGQPQHF
NA TRBJ2-7 TRBV10-1 TRBD2 TGCGCCAGCAGTGAGTCGGGAACGGGAGGCTCCTACGAGCAGTACTTC CASSESGTGGSYEQYF
NA TRBJ2-7 TRBV5-1 TRBD1 TGCGCCAGCAGCGGGAAGGGACAGGGGACTAACGAGCAGTACTTC CASSGKGQGTNEQYF
few TRBJ2-5 TRBV2 NA TGTGCCAGCAGTAAAACAGTAGGCGAGACCCAGTACTTC CASSKTVGETQYF
NA TRBJ1-5 TRBV28 TRBD1 TGTGCCAGCGGCATGATGGACAGGGCTAGCAATCAGCCCCAGCATTTT CASGMMDRASNQPQHF
once TRBJ2-5 TRBV11-2 TRBD2 TGTGCCAGCAGCTTACCGGGACTAGCGGCAAAAGAGACCCAGTACTTC CASSLPGLAAKETQYF
few TRBJ2-5 TRBV4-1 NA TGCGCCAGCAGCCAAGATCTGGAGACCCAGTACTTC CASSQDLETQYF
NA TRBJ2-5 TRBV15 TRBD2 TGTGCCACCAGCAGAGAAGGACTAGCGGGGGGTCGGGAGACCCAGTACTTC CATSREGLAGGRETQYF
NA TRBJ2-1 TRBV5-1 NA TGCGCCAGCAGCTTGGGAGGTAGAGCGTACAATGAGCAGTTCTTC CASSLGGRAYNEQFF
NA TRBJ2-2 TRBV5-1 NA TGCGCCAGCAGCCTGATGACACAGGGATATACCGGGGAGCTGTTTTTT CASSLMTQGYTGELFF